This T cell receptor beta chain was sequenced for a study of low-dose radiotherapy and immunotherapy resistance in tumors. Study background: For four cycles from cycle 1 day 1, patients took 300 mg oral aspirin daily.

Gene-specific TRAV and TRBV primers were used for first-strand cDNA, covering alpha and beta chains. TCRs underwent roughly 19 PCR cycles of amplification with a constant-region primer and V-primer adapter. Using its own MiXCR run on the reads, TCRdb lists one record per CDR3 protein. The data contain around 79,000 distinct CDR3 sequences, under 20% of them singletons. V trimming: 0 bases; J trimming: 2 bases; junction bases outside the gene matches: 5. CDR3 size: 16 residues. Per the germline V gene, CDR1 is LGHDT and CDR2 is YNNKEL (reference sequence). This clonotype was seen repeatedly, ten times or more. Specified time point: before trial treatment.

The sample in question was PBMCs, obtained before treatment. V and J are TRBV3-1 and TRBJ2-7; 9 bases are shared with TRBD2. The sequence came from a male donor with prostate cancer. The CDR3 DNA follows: TGTGCCAGCAGCCAAGAGGTGAGCGGGAGGCCCTACGAGCAGTACTTC. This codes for CASSQEVSGRPYEQYF.